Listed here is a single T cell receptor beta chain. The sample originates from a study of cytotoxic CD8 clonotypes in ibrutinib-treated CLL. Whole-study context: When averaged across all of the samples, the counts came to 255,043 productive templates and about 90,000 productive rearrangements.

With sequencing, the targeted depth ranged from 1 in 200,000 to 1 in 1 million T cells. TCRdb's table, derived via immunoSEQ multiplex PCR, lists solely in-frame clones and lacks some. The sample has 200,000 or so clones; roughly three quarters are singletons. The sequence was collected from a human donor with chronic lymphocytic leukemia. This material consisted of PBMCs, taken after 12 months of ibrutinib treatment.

The CDR3 DNA follows: TGCAGCGCCCCCGTCCGGGGCGTGAACACTGAAGCTTTCTTT. As protein: CSAPVRGVNTEAFF. V is TRBV29-1 and J is TRBJ1-1; a possible D gene is TRBD1 (5 bases). Germline lookup yields CDR1 SQVTM and CDR2 ANQGSEA. This CDR3 is 14 amino acids long. The V end was cut by 7 bases, the J end by 0 bases, with 15 bases between.